What follows are 20 T cell receptor beta chains derived from one specimen sequenced in a study of naive and memory T cell subsets. Both TRBC1 and TRBC2 were covered by a beta constant-region primer of two equimolar oligonucleotides. TCRdb re-called the UMI-ligation and nested PCR reads with MiXCR, one entry per CDR3 protein. The top ten hold approximately 0.15% of the sample, which has 140,000 to 150,000 distinct CDR3 sequences, approximately 15% seen once. The specimen was naive CD4+ T cells from blood. Every receptor here comes from a human donor in good health.

The chain joins TRBV6-5 to TRBJ1-4; D is ambiguous. Trimming removed 2 bases at V and 0 bases at J, with 7 bases between. Per germline, CDR1 MNHEY and CDR2 SVGAGI. The CDR3 totals 15 residues. The CDR3 DNA sequence: TGTGCCAGCAGTTACGGACGGTCAACTAATGAAAAACTGTTTTTT. This gives the protein CASSYGRSTNEKLFF.

The J gene is TRBJ2-5, the V gene TRBV12-3 or TRBV12-4; D possibly corresponds to TRBD2 (6 bases). Trimming shortened V by 5 bases and J by 3 bases, and 10 bases separated the two germline ends. CDR3 length: 13 amino acids. The CDR3 region is CASSGGLEETQYF. Written as DNA, the CDR3 is TGTGCCAGCAGTGGGGGACTGGAAGAGACCCAGTACTTC.

This clonotype was observed a few times. The chain recombines TRBV14 with TRBJ2-3, with a weak D call TRBD1 (5 bases). CDR1 is SGHDN and CDR2 is FVKESK in the germline V gene. This CDR3 region has 14 residues. The ends were cut back, 5 bases at V and 5 bases at J, with 14 bases in the middle. The CDR3 region has the DNA TGTGCCAGCAGCGAACAGGTGATAAGAGATACGCAGTATTTT. Translated, it gives CASSEQVIRDTQYF.

This sequence joins TRBV6-1 and TRBJ1-4; TRBD1 matches at 10 bases. The V gene's germline CDR1 is MNHNS and CDR2 SASEGT. This CDR3 spans 17 amino acids. With V trimmed by 6 bases and J by 2 bases, 9 bases remained unmatched. CDR3 in DNA: TGTGCCAGCAGACGGGCCGGGACAGGGGCGACTAATGAAAAACTGTTTTTT. It specifies CASRRAGTGATNEKLFF.

The rearrangement uses TRBV29-1 and TRBJ2-2; no firm D call. The ends were cut back, 5 bases at V and 1 base at J, with 8 bases in the middle. The CDR3 runs 13 residues. CDR1 SQVTM and CDR2 ANQGSEA come from the germline V gene. The CDR3 here is CSVPLRNTGELFF. In nucleotides, the CDR3 is TGCAGCGTTCCCTTGAGGAACACCGGGGAGCTGTTTTTT.

The chain carries TRBV24-1 and TRBJ2-1; D may be TRBD2 (5 bases). The CDR3 consists of 17 residues. The V end was cut by 2 bases, the J end by 0 bases, with 13 bases between. CDR1 and CDR2 (germline): KGHDR, SFDVKD. The chain's CDR3 is CATSDSRSEYSYNEQFF. In nucleotides, the CDR3 is TGTGCCACCAGTGATTCCCGTAGCGAATACTCCTACAATGAGCAGTTCTTC.

The table lists this clonotype with a few counts. The chain links TRBV5-1 to TRBJ2-3; TRBD2 matches 16 bases. The CDR3 has 19 residues. V shed 1 base and J 1 base; nucleotides not matched to a gene: 6. The V gene's germline CDR1 is SGHRS and CDR2 YFSETQ. The chain's CDR3 is CASSLQGTSGRDRTDTQYF. CDR3 nucleotide sequence: TGCGCCAGCAGCTTGCAGGGGACTAGCGGGAGGGATCGCACAGATACGCAGTATTTT.

This clonotype was seen more than once but under ten times. V and J are TRBV2 and TRBJ2-7; TRBD1 might be the D (5 bases). The germline V gene encodes CDR1 SNHLY and CDR2 FYNNEI. Trimming took off 5 bases at V and 7 bases at J, with 12 bases between the two ends. The CDR3 has 12 residues. The chain's CDR3 is CASSSDSQEQYF. The CDR3 region has the DNA TGTGCCAGCAGTTCTGACAGCCAAGAGCAGTACTTC. Full variable domain (remainder filled in from reference TRBV2 and TRBJ2-7): EPEVTQTPSHQVTQMGQEVILRCVPISNHLYFYWYRQILGQKVEFLVSFYNNEISEKSEIFDDQFSVERPDGSNFTLKIRSTKLEDSAMYFCASSSDSQEQYFGPGTRLTVT.

This clonotype came up many times. The chain links TRBV6-5 to TRBJ2-1; D is undetermined. CDR1 MNHEY and CDR2 SVGAGI come from the germline V gene. V gave up 2 bases and J gave up 2 bases, with 10 bases separating them. The CDR3 length is 15 residues. CDR3 sequence: CASSYAATTYNEQFF. In DNA, the CDR3 is TGTGCCAGCAGTTACGCGGCTACAACCTACAATGAGCAGTTCTTC.

This clonotype came up many times. The chain uses TRBV20-1 and TRBJ2-7, with 10 positions matching TRBD1. Germline CDR1 reads DFQATT; CDR2 reads SNEGSKA (reference sequence). The CDR3 runs to 13 residues. The chain's CDR3 is CRTGTGDPYEQYF. CDR3 nucleotide sequence: TGCAGAACCGGGACAGGGGACCCCTACGAGCAGTACTTC.

The chain joins TRBV4-2 to TRBJ2-5, with 7 bases aligning to TRBD2. J lost 5 bases, V lost 0 bases, and 6 bases had no gene match. Germline V gives CDR1 LGHNA, CDR2 YNFKEQ. The CDR3 totals 15 residues. CDR3 nucleotide sequence: TGTGCCAGCAGCCAAGAGACTAGCAGCGAGGAGACCCAGTACTTC. As protein: CASSQETSSEETQYF.

The rearrangement links TRBV18 to TRBJ1-2; the D is unclear. This CDR3 is built from 14 residues. Germline V gene sequence: CDR1 KGHSH, CDR2 LQKENI. V was shortened by 3 bases and J by 1 base, with 9 bases between the two germline ends. CDR3 sequence (DNA): TGTGCCAGCTCACCGTCGATAGATAACTATGGCTACACCTTC. Protein sequence: CASSPSIDNYGYTF.

The CDR3: CASSSDGLVYEQFF. The CDR3 DNA is TGCGCCAGCAGCTCGGACGGACTAGTTTATGAGCAGTTCTTC. The V and J genes are TRBV5-1 and TRBJ2-1, with TRBD2 identical over 7 bases. The germline CDR1 and CDR2 sequences are SGHRS and YFSETQ. After removal of 3 bases from V and 8 bases from J, the junction contained 8 bases not matched to a gene. The CDR3 sequence is 14 residues long.

The V and J genes are TRBV9 and TRBJ1-4, with 7 bases matching TRBD1. Germline-derived CDR1 and CDR2 are SGDLS and YYNGEE. There are 18 residues in the CDR3. The junction had 11 bases not matched to a gene; V was cut back by 3 bases and J by 0 bases. CDR3 DNA: TGTGCCAGCAGCGAATCGATTAGCACAGGGGCAACTAATGAAAAACTGTTTTTT. The encoded protein is CASSESISTGATNEKLFF.

This clonotype was counted only a few times. This sequence joins TRBV20-1 and TRBJ1-1, with D possibly being TRBD1 (5 bases). The CDR3 extends over 14 amino acids. Germline V gene data show CDR1 as DFQATT and CDR2 as SNEGSKA (reference sequence). V was clipped by 1 base and J by 5 bases, with 14 bases between them. CDR3: CSARGDPSRTEAFF. The CDR3 DNA follows: TGCAGTGCTAGAGGGGACCCCTCAAGGACTGAAGCTTTCTTT.

This clonotype was counted only a few times. The genes are TRBV7-9 and TRBJ2-1; unclear D gene. From germline, CDR1 is SEHNR and CDR2 FQNEAQ (reference sequence). The CDR3 is 13 amino acids. Trimming took 0 bases from V and 5 from J, leaving 5 bases between them. This CDR3 is CASSLARDNEQFF. CDR3 nucleotide sequence: TGTGCCAGCAGCTTAGCCAGAGACAATGAGCAGTTCTTC.

This sequence joins TRBV28 and TRBJ2-1; TRBD2 aligns across 9 bases. Trimming took 2 bases from V and 7 from J; bases not matched to a gene: 6. The CDR3 is 15 residues long. Germline V gene data show CDR1 as MDHEN and CDR2 as SYDVKM. The chain's CDR3 is CASSLGREGANEQFF. CDR3 DNA sequence: TGTGCCAGCAGTTTAGGGCGGGAGGGGGCAAATGAGCAGTTCTTC.

The rearrangement links TRBV18 to TRBJ2-5, with no clear D. V was pared by 3 bases and J by 2 bases, with 10 bases between. The germline gives CDR1 KGHSH, CDR2 LQKENI. The CDR3 is 14 residues long. The CDR3 bases are TGTGCCAGCTCACCGTACACAATACAAGAGACCCAGTACTTC. Protein product: CASSPYTIQETQYF.

The chain is built from TRBV27 and TRBJ2-7; 10 positions match TRBD2. This CDR3 is 14 amino acids long. Losses at the gene ends were 6 bases for V and 6 bases for J; bases not matched to a gene: 8. The germline CDR1 and CDR2 sequences are MNHEY and SMNVEV (reference sequence). CDR3 DNA sequence: TGTGCCAGCAGCTCGAGCGGGAGGGCCTCCGAGCAGTACTTC. It codes for CASSSSGRASEQYF.

This clonotype was picked up a small number of times. This chain joins TRBV7-2 and TRBJ2-7; TRBD2 matches 7 bases. CDR3 length: 16 residues. Per the germline V gene, CDR1 is SGHTA and CDR2 is FQGNSA. The ends lost 1 base at V and 3 bases at J; junction bases unmatched: 9. For the CDR3, the DNA is TGTGCCAGCAGCTTAGTGGGGGGGAGGGCAAGCTACGAGCAGTACTTC. Its protein product is CASSLVGGRASYEQYF. Filled out from reference TRBV7-2 and TRBJ2-7, the complete variable domain reads GAGVSQSPSNKVTEKGKDVELRCDPISGHTALYWYRQSLGQGLEFLIYFQGNSAPDKSGLPSDRFSAERTGGSVSTLTIQRTQQEDSAVYLCASSLVGGRASYEQYFGPGTRLTVT.